This T cell receptor beta chain is from a study of response to subunit inactivated influenza vaccine. MiXCR, run by TCRdb on the RT-PCR reads, gives a single entry per CDR3 protein. The sample holds about 500,000 distinct CDR3 sequences, approximately 15% seen once. Study-wide results and limits: Authors suggested few new T cells are recruited by each seasonal influenza vaccination.

Trimming shortened V by 6 bases and J by 1 base, and 13 bases separated the two germline ends. This CDR3 is 14 amino acids long. In germline, CDR1 is SGHTA, CDR2 FQGNSA. Turning to this clonotype: Its antigen is still unknown.

The starting material was CD4+ T cells sorted from PBMCs, obtained roughly 24 months after vaccination. The sequence derives from a man between 50 and 69 years old who received an inactivated influenza vaccine. The V and J genes are TRBV7-2 and TRBJ2-7, with D tentatively TRBD1 (5 bases). Here the CDR3 DNA reads TGTGCCAGCAGTTCCAGGGCGGTTTCCTACGAGCAGTACTTC. Translated, it gives CASSSRAVSYEQYF.